Listed below are T cell receptor beta chains from one sample, sequenced in a study of control samples from healthy donors and cancer patients. Sequenced by immunoSEQ multiplex PCR; TCRdb stores in-frame clones only, minus some. The table for this sample gives fewer than 200,000 clones. The specimen was blood. Receptors originate from a woman under 40 in good health. Both conserved end residues are part of each CDR3. A D gene is named only where the DNA matches it firmly.

>15|TRBD1|TRBV5-1|TRBJ1-2
TGCGCCAGCAGCTTGAGGACAGGTTGGCACTATGGCTACACCTTC
CASSLRTGWHYGYTF
>12|NA|TRBV27|TRBJ1-1
TGTGCCAGCAGTTTCCCCGGCCTCGAGGCTTTCTTT
CASSFPGLEAFF
>14|NA|TRBV2|TRBJ1-5
TGTGCCAGTGGGCACAGGGATAGCAATCAGCCCCAGCATTTT
CASGHRDSNQPQHF
>15|NA|TRBV27|TRBJ2-5
TGTGCCAGCAGTTTAACGACCAGGTGGCAAGAGACCCAGTACTTC
CASSLTTRWQETQYF
>16|NA|TRBV5-5|TRBJ1-2
TGTGCCAGCAGCTTCTGGGACCTTACCTTGAACTATGGCTACACCTTC
CASSFWDLTLNYGYTF
>13|NA|TRBV28|TRBJ1-2
TGTGCCAGCAGTTCCGGTAGGGCCTATGGCTACACCTTC
CASSSGRAYGYTF
>15|NA|TRBV6-5|TRBJ1-5
TGTGCCAGCAGTTACTCGGTTCGGGTGAATCAGCCCCAGCATTTT
CASSYSVRVNQPQHF
>12|TRBD1|TRBV12-3/TRBV12-4|TRBJ1-2
TGTGCCACCCGGACAGGGGTTAATGGCTACACCTTC
CATRTGVNGYTF
>16|NA|TRBV24-1|TRBJ1-1
TGTGCCACCAAAGATCCGGGCCCCTTGAGGAACACTGAAGCTTTCTTT
CATKDPGPLRNTEAFF
>18|NA|TRBV19|TRBJ2-1
TGTGCCAGTAGTATAGTTTTCCGGGGGCCGAGCTCCTACAATGAGCAGTTCTTC
CASSIVFRGPSSYNEQFF